The clone carrying this T cell receptor (beta chain) was seen repeatedly, ten times or more. J was trimmed by 4 bases and V by 3 bases; bases with no gene match: 6. This CDR3 spans 15 amino acids. The germline CDR1 and CDR2 sequences are MNHEY and SMNVEV (reference sequence). The record originates from a study of prognosis after radiotherapy for stage I lung cancer. CDR3 of TCR beta was amplified from genomic DNA via a two-round multiplex PCR. During first-round PCR, primers specific to each TRBV and TRBJ gene were used. TCRdb reprocessed the multiplex PCR reads via MiXCR and lists one record per CDR3 protein. The repertoire has almost 40,000 distinct CDR3 sequences, about 24% of them found once; the top ten carry approximately 26%.

Sequenced material: PBMCs, taken before or after stereotactic body radiation therapy (not recorded which). This chain joins TRBV27 and TRBJ1-5; TRBD1 matches 7 bases. The origin of this receptor is a donor of 50 years or more with non-small cell lung cancer. CDR3 protein: CASSFKGGGNQPQHF. The CDR3 DNA reads TGTGCCAGCAGTTTTAAAGGGGGCGGGAATCAGCCCCAGCATTTT.